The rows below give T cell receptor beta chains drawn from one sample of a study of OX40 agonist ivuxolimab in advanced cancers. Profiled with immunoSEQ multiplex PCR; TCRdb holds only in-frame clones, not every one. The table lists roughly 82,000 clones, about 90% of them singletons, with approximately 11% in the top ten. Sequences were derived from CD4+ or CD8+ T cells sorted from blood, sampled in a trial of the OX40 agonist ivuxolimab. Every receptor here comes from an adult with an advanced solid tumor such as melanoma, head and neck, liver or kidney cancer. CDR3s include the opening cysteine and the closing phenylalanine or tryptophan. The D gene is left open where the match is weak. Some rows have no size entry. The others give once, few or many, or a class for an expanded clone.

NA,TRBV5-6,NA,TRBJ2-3,TGTGCCAGCAGCTTGGGCTTCACAGATACGCAGTATTTT,CASSLGFTDTQYF
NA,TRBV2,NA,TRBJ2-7,TGTGCCAGCAGCTTAAGACAGAGCTCCTACGAGCAGTACTTC,CASSLRQSSYEQYF
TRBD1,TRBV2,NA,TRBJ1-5,TGTGCCAGCAGTATGACAGGGCGTCAGCCCCAGCATTTT,CASSMTGRQPQHF
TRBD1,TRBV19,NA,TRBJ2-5,TGTGCCAGTACAGGGGGCGCCGGGGAGACCCAGTACTTC,CASTGGAGETQYF
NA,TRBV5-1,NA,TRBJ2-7,TGCGCCAGCAGCTTGGCCGGGGATAGCTCCTACGAGCAGTACTTC,CASSLAGDSSYEQYF
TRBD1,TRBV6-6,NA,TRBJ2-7,TGTGCCAGCAGTTTTATCAGGGGGATCGCCTACGAGCAGTACTTC,CASSFIRGIAYEQYF
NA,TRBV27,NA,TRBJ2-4,TGTGCCAGCAGTTTAGAGGGCGCCAAAAACATTCAGTACTTC,CASSLEGAKNIQYF
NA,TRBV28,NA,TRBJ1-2,TGTGCCAGCAGTTTAACGGACTATGGCTACACCTTC,CASSLTDYGYTF
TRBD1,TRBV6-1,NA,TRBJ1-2,TGTGCCAGCAGTCTGGGACAGACGAGCTATGGCTACACCTTC,CASSLGQTSYGYTF
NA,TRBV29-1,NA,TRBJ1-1,TGCAGCGTTGTTAAGGGCAGGGAGGGCACTGAAGCTTTCTTT,CSVVKGREGTEAFF
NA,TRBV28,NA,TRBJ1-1,TGTGCCAGCATCCCTGTAGGGGGGGAAGCTTTCTTT,CASIPVGGEAFF
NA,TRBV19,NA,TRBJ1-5,TGTGCCAGTAGTATCTTGCAGGGTAGGGGCAATCAGCCCCAGCATTTT,CASSILQGRGNQPQHF
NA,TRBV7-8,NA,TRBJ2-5,TGTGCCAGCAGCTTAGGGTCGATCGACTCCCAAGAGACCCAGTACTTC,CASSLGSIDSQETQYF
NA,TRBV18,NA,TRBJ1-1,TGTGCCAGCTCACCGCCAACCGTCTTCAGGGGTGAAGCTTTCTTT,CASSPPTVFRGEAFF
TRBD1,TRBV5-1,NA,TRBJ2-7,TGCGCCAGCAGCTTAAGGACAGGGGGATACGAGCAGTACTTC,CASSLRTGGYEQYF
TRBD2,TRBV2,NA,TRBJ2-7,TGTGCCGGAGCGGGAGGGAGCTCCTACGAGCAGTACTTC,CAGAGGSSYEQYF
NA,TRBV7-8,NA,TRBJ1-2,TGTGCCAGCAGCTTAGGGATTAACTATGGCTACACCTTC,CASSLGINYGYTF
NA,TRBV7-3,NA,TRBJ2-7,TGTGCCAGCAGCTTAGAAGCCGGAACCTACGAGCAGTACTTC,CASSLEAGTYEQYF
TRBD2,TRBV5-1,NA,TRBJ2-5,TGCGCCAGCAGCCGCGGGACTACTCTGGTTCGAGAGACCCAGTACTTC,CASSRGTTLVRETQYF
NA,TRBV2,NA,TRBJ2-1,TGTGCCAGCAGTGGGGGGAGGAGTCCCTACAATGAGCAGTTCTTC,CASSGGRSPYNEQFF
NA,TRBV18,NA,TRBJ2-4,TGTGCCAGCTCACCACCGCGGGGACTGGACCATTTGAGGGCCAAAAACATTCAGTACTTC,CASSPPRGLDHLRAKNIQYF
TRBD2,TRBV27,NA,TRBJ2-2,TGTGCCAGCAGAACCGGGACTAGCGGTTCACCCTTGAACACCGGGGAGCTGTTTTTT,CASRTGTSGSPLNTGELFF
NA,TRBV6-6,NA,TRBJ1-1,TGTGCCAGCAGTTATCACAGGGCGGCTGAAGCTTTCTTT,CASSYHRAAEAFF
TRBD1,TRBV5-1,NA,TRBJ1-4,TGCGCCAGCAGCACCGGGACAGATGAAAAACTGTTTTTT,CASSTGTDEKLFF
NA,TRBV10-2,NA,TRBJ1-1,TGCGCCAGCAGTGGGGGGACTGGGGGGACTGAAGCTTTCTTT,CASSGGTGGTEAFF
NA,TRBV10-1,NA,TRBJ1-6,TGCGCCAGCAGCTCGGAGGGGGTTGACTCACCCCTCCACTTT,CASSSEGVDSPLHF
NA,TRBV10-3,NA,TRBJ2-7,TGTGCCATCAGTGAGCCCGACTACTACGAGCAGTACTTC,CAISEPDYYEQYF
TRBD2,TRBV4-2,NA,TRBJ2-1,TGTGCCAGCAGCCAGAGACTAGCGGGGGGGCCGGGGAATGAGCAGTTCTTC,CASSQRLAGGPGNEQFF
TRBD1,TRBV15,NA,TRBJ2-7,TGTGCCACCAGCCCTCGACAGGGGGACCACGAGCAGTACTTC,CATSPRQGDHEQYF
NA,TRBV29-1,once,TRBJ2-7,TGCAGCGTTGAATCCGTCATGCAGTACTTC,CSVESVMQYF
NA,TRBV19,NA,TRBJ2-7,TGTGCCAGTAGCCTAATGACAGCGTCGTACGAGCAGTACTTC,CASSLMTASYEQYF
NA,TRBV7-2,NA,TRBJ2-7,TGTGCCAGCAGCTTAAGAGGGACGGATCGCTACGAGCAGTACTTC,CASSLRGTDRYEQYF
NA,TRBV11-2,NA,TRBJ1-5,TGTGCCAGCAGCTTAGTGGGGAATCAGCCCCAGCATTTT,CASSLVGNQPQHF
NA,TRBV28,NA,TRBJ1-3,TGTGCCAGCAGTTTAGCAGGCTCTGGAAACACCATATATTTT,CASSLAGSGNTIYF
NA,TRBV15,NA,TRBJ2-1,TGTGCCACCAGCACTCTAAGGGGGGGTTCCTACAATGAGCAGTTCTTC,CATSTLRGGSYNEQFF
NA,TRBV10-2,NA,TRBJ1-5,TGCGCCAGCAGTGAGTCTGCGGAAAATCAGCCCCAGCATTTT,CASSESAENQPQHF
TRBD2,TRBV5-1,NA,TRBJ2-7,TGCGCCAGCAGCTTAGCGGGAGGGGGTTACGAGCAGTACTTC,CASSLAGGGYEQYF